The 27 T cell receptor beta chains below all came from one sample that was sequenced in a study of regulatory T cells in long-lasting Graves disease (dated by TCRdb to 2020 to 2022). Interpreted using the paper, the time point label stands for: newly diagnosed GD, antithyroid drugs for less than 3 months. For both TCR sequencing and RNA sequencing, RNA was extracted from PBMCs using TRIzol. The library was prepared using multiplex PCR. The sequencing machine was an Illumina HiSeq 4000. iRepertoire HTBI primers and Arm-PCR amplification of CDR3 regions were used to construct TCR beta libraries. TCRdb applied fastp at Q25 and MiXCR to the public reads, then kept only in-frame beta chains. For every CDR3 protein sequence, its rows merge into one entry that carries the most common genes and DNA. Across this sample there are some 560,000 distinct CDR3 sequences, with approximately 16% seen only once. The top ten hold about 25% of the sample.

These same records also appear under a second study, on T cells in Graves' hyperthyroidism and ophthalmopathy.

Source: peripheral blood mononuclear cells (PBMCs), taken at new diagnosis, from a patient treated with antithyroid drugs. These receptors originate from a middle-aged woman with Graves disease. Donor details come from another sample of the same person, matched by shared clones.

Ten or more counts support this clonotype. This rearrangement joins TRBV20-1 to TRBJ2-5, with 9 nucleotides matching TRBD2. The V gene's germline CDR1 is DFQATT and CDR2 SNEGSKA (reference sequence). The V gene end was trimmed by 0 bases and the J gene end by 7 bases; junction bases not matched to a gene: 6. This CDR3 region has 14 residues. The CDR3 loop is CSARDGGGAGTQYF. CDR3 DNA: TGCAGTGCTAGAGATGGCGGGGGGGCGGGGACCCAGTACTTC.

This clonotype was seen a few times. The rearrangement joins TRBV4-1 to TRBJ2-7, with D tentatively TRBD1 (5 bases). The CDR3 runs 16 residues. Germline lookup yields CDR1 MGHRA and CDR2 YSYEKL. V was pared by 2 bases and J by 0 bases, with 14 bases between. The CDR3 nucleotides read TGCGCCAGCAGCCAAAGCAGCAGGGTTCCCTCCTACGAGCAGTACTTC. Protein product: CASSQSSRVPSYEQYF.

Worth noting for this clonotype: A much larger clone is a single base away; this may be a read error. V is TRBV6-1 and J is TRBJ2-7, with TRBD2 matching 7 bases. CDR1 is MNHNS, CDR2 SASEGT, per germline. This CDR3 spans 14 amino acids. The DNA for the CDR3 is TGTGTCAGCAGTGAAGCGGGGATCTCCTACGAGCAGTACTTC. Amino acids: CVSSEAGISYEQYF.

This clonotype was found many times. This rearrangement joins TRBV18 to TRBJ1-1; maybe TRBD1 (5 bases). Per the germline V gene, CDR1 is KGHSH and CDR2 is LQKENI. The V end was cut by 3 bases, the J end by 8 bases, with 10 bases between. The CDR3 is 12 amino acids. In DNA, the CDR3 is TGTGCCAGCTCACCGGGGGAGAGCGAAGCTTTCTTT. This translates into CASSPGESEAFF.

This clonotype was seen only a few times. The chain links TRBV15 to TRBJ1-3; 7 bases agree with TRBD1. J lost 0 bases, V lost 3 bases, and 8 bases had no gene match. Germline CDR1 and CDR2: LNHNV and YYDKDF (reference sequence). The CDR3 spans 17 residues. CDR3 protein: CATSSMTGTPSGNTIYF. In DNA form, the CDR3 reads TGTGCCACCAGCAGTATGACAGGGACTCCCTCTGGAAACACCATATATTTT.

This clonotype was seen only a few times. A junction boundary mismatches the germline segment, possibly from a read error. The chain has TRBV20-1 and TRBJ2-1; perhaps TRBD2 as D (6 bases). CDR3 size: 17 residues. From germline, CDR1 is DFQATT and CDR2 SNEGSKA (reference sequence). The chain's CDR3 is CSGRGSSGGSSYNEQSF. The DNA for the CDR3 is TGCAGCGGGAGAGGTTCGAGTGGGGGGTCTTCCTACAATGAGCAGTCCTTC.

This clonotype has a count of ten or more. The chain links TRBV2 to TRBJ2-1; D is uncertain. The ends were cut back, 5 bases at V and 7 bases at J, with 12 bases in the middle. CDR3 length: 13 residues. Germline-derived CDR1 and CDR2 are SNHLY and FYNNEI. CDR3 in amino acids: CASSSRVPNEQFF. DNA for the CDR3: TGTGCCAGCAGTTCTAGGGTTCCAAATGAGCAGTTCTTC.

This clonotype has just a few counts. The chain recombines TRBV11-2 with TRBJ2-5; 10 positions agree with TRBD2. Per the germline V gene, CDR1 is SGHAT and CDR2 is FQNNGV. The length of the CDR3 is 14 residues. V shed 6 bases and J 4 bases; nucleotides not matched to a gene: 5. The CDR3 spells CASRIAGGAETQYF. CDR3 coding DNA: TGTGCCAGCAGAATAGCGGGGGGAGCAGAGACCCAGTACTTC.

This clonotype was observed a handful of times. The chain carries TRBV5-1 and TRBJ1-6; D may be TRBD1 (5 bases). This CDR3 has 16 residues. From germline, CDR1 is SGHRS and CDR2 YFSETQ. Trimming took off 4 bases at V and 8 bases at J, with 19 bases between the two ends. The CDR3 loop is CASSTLTGADHSPLHF. CDR3 nucleotide sequence: TGCGCCAGCAGCACCCTTACCGGGGCGGACCATTCACCCCTCCACTTT.

The CDR3 protein is CASSQEGGVPQPQHF. The CDR3 nucleotides read TGCGCCAGCAGCCAAGAGGGAGGAGTTCCTCAGCCCCAGCATTTT. J is TRBJ1-5 and V is TRBV4-1; D unresolved. Between the trimmed V and J ends, which lost 0 bases and 6 bases, there was a span of 12 bases. The CDR3 sequence is 15 residues long. Germline V gene lookup returns CDR1 MGHRA and CDR2 YSYEKL.

This clonotype was picked up many times. J is TRBJ2-5 and V is TRBV7-9; the D gene could be TRBD1 or TRBD2 (5 bases each). Germline CDR1 reads SEHNR; CDR2 reads FQNEAQ (reference sequence). The ends were cut back, 5 bases at V and 2 bases at J, with 9 bases in the middle. The CDR3 is 13 amino acids. The CDR3 is CASSVGAQETQYF. CDR3 DNA sequence: TGTGCCAGCAGCGTCGGGGCACAAGAGACCCAGTACTTC.

The V gene is TRBV6-1, the J gene TRBJ1-6; maybe TRBD1 (5 bases). The CDR3 runs to 15 residues. The germline V gene encodes CDR1 MNHNS and CDR2 SASEGT. V dropped 6 bases and J dropped 7 bases, with 16 bases sitting between them. The CDR3 region is CASRRDGATNSPLHF. CDR3 DNA: TGTGCCAGCAGGCGGGACGGAGCCACGAATTCACCCCTCCACTTT.

In its sample, this clonotype was seen many times. The chain has TRBV3-1 and TRBJ2-3, with TRBD2 matching 15 bases. The V gene's germline CDR1 is LGHDT and CDR2 YNNKEL (reference sequence). V lost 4 bases and J lost 0; bases outside the gene matches: 5. This CDR3 is built from 18 residues. The CDR3 reads CASSPWTSGGASTDTQYF. DNA of the CDR3: TGTGCCAGCAGCCCTTGGACTAGCGGGGGGGCCAGCACAGATACGCAGTATTTT.

This clonotype was counted at least ten times. V is TRBV28 and J is TRBJ1-5; possibly TRBD1 for D (6 bases). Per germline, CDR1 MDHEN and CDR2 SYDVKM. The CDR3 length is 16 residues. V lost 5 bases, J lost 0 bases, and 14 bases lay in between. CDR3 coding DNA: TGTGCCAGCAGTCCCGCCGGACAGTATAGCAATCAGCCCCAGCATTTT. This sequence encodes CASSPAGQYSNQPQHF.

The CDR3 DNA is TGTGCCAGCAGTTGGAAACAGGGACAGGGGCTCAATTCACCCCTCCACTTT. Translating it yields CASSWKQGQGLNSPLHF. This chain joins TRBV12-3 or TRBV12-4 and TRBJ1-6; 10 bases match TRBD1. The junction had 10 bases not matched to a gene; V was cut back by 4 bases and J by 7 bases. This CDR3 comprises 17 residues.

The rearrangement joins TRBV7-9 to TRBJ2-1, with 13 bases matching TRBD2. The CDR3 covers 17 residues. Germline values: CDR1 SEHNR, CDR2 FQNEAQ (reference sequence). J gave up 2 bases and V 5 bases, and 6 bases lay outside the gene matches. The CDR3 loop reads CASSRTSGGAPYNEQFF. CDR3 in DNA: TGTGCCAGCAGCCGTACTAGCGGGGGGGCCCCCTACAATGAGCAGTTCTTC.

The CDR3 region has the DNA TGTGCCAGCAGCCCCTCTTCGGGGGGCGGGACCACAGATACGCAGTATTTT. Its protein product is CASSPSSGGGTTDTQYF. This chain joins TRBV12-3 or TRBV12-4 and TRBJ2-3, with D perhaps TRBD2 (7 bases). The germline V and J ends were trimmed by 6 bases and 2 bases, with 21 bases remaining between them. The CDR3 has 17 amino acids.

This clonotype was seen many times. The genes are TRBV24-1 and TRBJ2-5; D is possibly TRBD2 (6 bases). V was trimmed by 2 bases and J by 4 bases, leaving 10 bases between them. Germline lookup yields CDR1 KGHDR and CDR2 SFDVKD. The CDR3 is made up of 14 amino acids. The chain's CDR3 is CATSDSGTGETQYF. The CDR3 coding sequence is TGTGCCACCAGTGATTCCGGGACTGGAGAGACCCAGTACTTC.

This clonotype was recorded at least ten times. The chain employs TRBV12-3 or TRBV12-4 and TRBJ1-1; TRBD1 matches at 7 bases. Unmatched junction bases numbered 11, after V lost 6 bases and J lost 10 bases. This CDR3 contains 13 residues. The CDR3 loop is CASSPTGSLRAFF. The CDR3 DNA sequence: TGTGCCAGCAGCCCGACAGGGTCTTTGCGAGCTTTCTTT.

The chain links TRBV4-1 to TRBJ1-3; D may be TRBD1 (6 bases). Germline loops: CDR1 MGHRA, CDR2 YSYEKL. The V and J ends lost 3 bases and 8 bases respectively, with 14 bases between them. The CDR3 totals 14 residues. CDR3 DNA sequence: TGCGCCAGCAGCCAGGCCGGACAGAGGGACACCATATATTTT. It encodes CASSQAGQRDTIYF.

This clonotype was detected many times. The chain has TRBV5-1 and TRBJ2-7; 8 positions match TRBD2. Germline V gene lookup returns CDR1 SGHRS and CDR2 YFSETQ. V lost 4 bases to trimming and J lost 1 base; unmatched junction nucleotides: 10. This CDR3 contains 16 residues. CDR3 in DNA: TGCGCCAGCAGCGGTGGGTTAAGCGGGGGATCCTACGAGCAGTACTTC. Translating gives CASSGGLSGGSYEQYF.

Regarding this clonotype: One junction end does not reproduce the germline sequence, and a read error may be involved. Written as DNA, the CDR3 is TGTGCCAGCAGCGTAGAAGATTGGGCAGGGGCTGAAGCTTTCTTT. It specifies CASSVEDWAGAEAFF. The chain uses TRBV11-2 and TRBJ1-1; possibly TRBD1 for D (6 bases). CDR1 and CDR2 (germline): SGHAT, FQNNGV. The CDR3 spans 15 residues.

This clonotype has ten or more counts. This chain links TRBV12-3 or TRBV12-4 with TRBJ2-2; 9 bases fit TRBD1. This CDR3 spans 16 amino acids. V was pared by 1 base and J by 4 bases, with 4 bases of the junction left unmatched. For the CDR3, the DNA is TGTGCCAGCAGTTTAGGCGGACAGGGGAGCACCGGGGAGCTGTTTTTT. Its translation: CASSLGGQGSTGELFF.

There are many counts of this clonotype. This chain joins TRBV7-3 and TRBJ2-1; D could derive from TRBD1 or TRBD2 (5 bases each). V shed 4 bases and J shed 9 bases, with 13 bases lying between them. The CDR3 has 13 amino acids. CDR1 and CDR2 (germline): SGHTA, FQGTGA. Here the CDR3 DNA reads TGTGCCAGCAGCTCCACTAGGGACGCTGAGCAGTTCTTC. Amino acid sequence: CASSSTRDAEQFF.

In this sample, this clonotype turned up a few times. The chain employs TRBV18 and TRBJ1-2; no reliable D call. Trimming shortened V by 0 bases and J by 8 bases, and 13 bases separated the two germline ends. Germline V gene sequence: CDR1 KGHSH, CDR2 LQKENI. The CDR3 sequence is 14 residues long. CDR3 sequence: CASSPPAGPGGYTF. DNA of the CDR3: TGTGCCAGCTCACCACCGGCCGGCCCGGGGGGCTACACCTTC.

This clonotype was recorded a few times. The V call is TRBV19, the J call TRBJ1-5; 8 bases line up with TRBD1. CDR3 length: 15 amino acids. V shed 7 bases and J 3 bases; nucleotides not matched to a gene: 8. The germline V gene encodes CDR1 LNHDA and CDR2 SQIVND (reference sequence). The CDR3 region is CASNKDRVHNQPQHF. CDR3 sequence (DNA): TGTGCCAGTAACAAGGACAGGGTCCACAATCAGCCCCAGCATTTT.

In this sample, this clonotype turned up many times. The chain employs TRBV10-3 and TRBJ1-1; perhaps TRBD1 as D (6 bases). The CDR3 runs 14 residues. The germline V gene encodes CDR1 ENHRY and CDR2 SYGVKD. V lost 3 bases and J lost 3, with 11 bases in between. The CDR3 here is CAISEAGADTEAFF. CDR3 sequence (DNA): TGTGCCATCAGTGAAGCAGGGGCTGACACTGAAGCTTTCTTT.